This T cell receptor (beta chain) emerged from a study of blood T cell repertoires in COVID-19. The ends were cut back, 0 bases at V and 8 bases at J, with 10 bases in the middle. Germline-derived CDR1 and CDR2 are MDHEN and SYDVKM. The CDR3 is made up of 13 amino acids. Produced via immunoSEQ multiplex PCR; TCRdb's table is partial and in-frame only. The repertoire holds 65,000 to 100,000 clones, 70% to 90% seen once, with more than 8% in the top ten. The origin of this receptor is a man between 45 and 60 years old with acute or convalescent COVID-19. The material sequenced was peripheral blood. This chain links TRBV28 with TRBJ1-2; D remains unclear. The CDR3 loop is CASSLWTPNGYTF. CDR3 coding DNA: TGTGCCAGCAGTTTATGGACACCTAACGGCTACACCTTC.